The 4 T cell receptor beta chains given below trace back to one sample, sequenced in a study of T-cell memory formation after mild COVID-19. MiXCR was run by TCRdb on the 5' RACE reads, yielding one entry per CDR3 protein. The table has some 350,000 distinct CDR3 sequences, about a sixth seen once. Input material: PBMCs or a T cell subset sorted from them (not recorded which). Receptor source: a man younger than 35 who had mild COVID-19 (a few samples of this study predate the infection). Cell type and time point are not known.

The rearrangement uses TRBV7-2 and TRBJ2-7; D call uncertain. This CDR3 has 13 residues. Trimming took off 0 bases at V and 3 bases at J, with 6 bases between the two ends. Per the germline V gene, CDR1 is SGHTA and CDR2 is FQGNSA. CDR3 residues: CASSLASSYEQYF. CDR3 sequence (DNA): TGTGCCAGCAGCTTAGCGAGCAGCTACGAGCAGTACTTC.

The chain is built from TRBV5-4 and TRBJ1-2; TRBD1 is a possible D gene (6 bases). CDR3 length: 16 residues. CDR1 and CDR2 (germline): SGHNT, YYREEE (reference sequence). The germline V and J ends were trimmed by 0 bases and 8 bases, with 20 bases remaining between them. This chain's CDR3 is CASSLASRGLYDGYTF. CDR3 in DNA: TGTGCCAGCAGCTTGGCATCCCGGGGGCTGTACGACGGCTACACCTTC.

The CDR3 spells CASGGTNEKLFF. The CDR3 DNA sequence: TGTGCCAGCGGGGGAACTAATGAAAAACTGTTTTTT. The rearrangement links TRBV6-5 to TRBJ1-4, with D possibly TRBD1 on 5 matching bases. The CDR3 runs 12 residues. Germline assignment: CDR1 MNHEY and CDR2 SVGAGI. V lost 8 bases, J lost 1 base, and 5 bases lay in between.

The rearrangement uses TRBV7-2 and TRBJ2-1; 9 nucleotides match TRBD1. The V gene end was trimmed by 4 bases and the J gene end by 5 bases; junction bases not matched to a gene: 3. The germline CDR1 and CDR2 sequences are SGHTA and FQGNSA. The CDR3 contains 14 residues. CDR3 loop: CASSWGQGHNEQFF. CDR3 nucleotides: TGTGCCAGCAGCTGGGGACAGGGCCACAATGAGCAGTTCTTC.